This T cell receptor (beta chain) comes out of a study of CD8+ T cells in alopecia areata. Overall study: It was 6 to 18 months of tofacitinib, and then there were 6 months off drug. Findings and limits, study-wide: In lesional scalp, particularly from alopecia totalis/universalis, clonality was higher than in normal scalp. Sequences from scalp samples also cover resident alphabeta T cells of normal skin.

Treatment noted: oral pan-JAK inhibitor, 5-10 mg twice daily. Both peripheral blood and punch biopsies of lesional scalp skin were obtained from patients who had alopecia areata. Remarks on this clone: No antigen is known for it.

The germline V gene encodes CDR1 WSHSY and CDR2 SAAADI. V was shortened by 5 bases and J by 4 bases, with 12 bases between the two germline ends. The CDR3 extends over 14 amino acids. RNA was isolated and reverse transcribed to cDNA, the sequencing template. Data came from immunoSEQ multiplex PCR; TCRdb stores just in-frame clones and leaves some out. The data contain under 250,000 clones, just over 65% of them seen just once; the ten biggest clones take up about 1.2%. The chain has TRBV10-2 and TRBJ1-5; D is undetermined. The sequence was obtained from a human donor with alopecia areata. Sample: CD4+ T cells sorted from blood, taken at roughly week 45, from a patient treated with tofacitinib. This CDR3 reads CASSLVEANQPQHF. For the CDR3, the DNA is TGCGCCAGCAGTCTGGTGGAAGCGAATCAGCCCCAGCATTTT.